The 19 T cell receptor beta chains below were found in one sample sequenced in a study of T cell responses to AZD1222 COVID-19 vaccine. Sequenced by immunoSEQ multiplex PCR; TCRdb stores in-frame clones only, minus some. The repertoire holds approximately 220,000 clones, with about 93% as singletons. This material consisted of peripheral blood, taken on day 0 of MenACWY control vaccination. The receptor set was obtained from an adult in good health.

The genes are TRBV6-5 and TRBJ1-2, with TRBD1 matching over 8 bases. Germline CDR1 and CDR2: MNHEY and SVGAGI. The CDR3 spans 15 residues. The ends lost 10 bases at V and 6 bases at J; junction bases unmatched: 16. The CDR3 loop reads CATRDRTSMANGYTF. For the CDR3, the DNA is TGTGCCACCAGGGACAGGACCTCTATGGCTAATGGCTACACCTTC.

The rearrangement uses TRBV6-5 and TRBJ2-1, with D perhaps TRBD1 (9 bases). V lost 6 bases to trimming and J lost 10 bases, with 22 bases between them. Germline loops: CDR1 MNHEY, CDR2 SVGAGI. This CDR3 comprises 15 residues. The CDR3, as DNA: TGTGCCAGCAGCCCCGGGGGGGACAGGGCCGGCGAGCAGTTCTTC. Protein sequence: CASSPGGDRAGEQFF.

Written as DNA, the CDR3 is TGTGCCAGCAGCTTGAAAGGGGCCCATCAGCCCCAGCATTTT. As protein: CASSLKGAHQPQHF. The chain couples TRBV5-6 to TRBJ1-5; D possibly corresponds to TRBD1 (5 bases). Trimming removed 1 base from V and 5 bases from J, with 10 bases in between. Germline V lookup: CDR1 SGHDT, CDR2 YYEEEE. The CDR3 has 14 residues.

The V gene is TRBV30, the J gene TRBJ1-2, with D perhaps TRBD1 (6 bases). The CDR3 length is 13 residues. V lost 0 bases to trimming and J lost 1 base, with 6 bases between them. CDR1 is GTSNPN, CDR2 SVGIG, per germline (reference sequence). CDR3 in DNA: TGTGCCTGGAGTGTGGACAGTAACTATGGCTACACCTTC. Amino acids: CAWSVDSNYGYTF.

This chain links TRBV19 with TRBJ1-1; a weak D match, TRBD1 (5 bases). The CDR3 is made up of 10 amino acids. Between the trimmed V and J ends, which lost 10 bases and 11 bases, there was a span of 14 bases. Germline V gene data show CDR1 as LNHDA and CDR2 as SQIVND (reference sequence). CDR3 in amino acids: CATQGAIAFF. For the CDR3, the DNA is TGTGCCACCCAGGGAGCCATCGCTTTCTTT.

This rearrangement joins TRBV3-1 (or the pseudogene TRBV3-2) to TRBJ2-1; D remains ambiguous. CDR1 LGHDT and CDR2 YNNKEL come from the germline V gene (reference sequence). There are 11 residues in the CDR3. The germline V and J ends were trimmed by 3 bases and 10 bases, with 7 bases remaining between them. CDR3 sequence: CASSQATEQFF. The CDR3 bases are TGTGCCAGCAGCCAGGCGACAGAGCAGTTCTTC.

V usage is TRBV2 and J usage is TRBJ1-2, with a weak D call TRBD1 (5 bases). V was pared by 7 bases and J by 8 bases, with 14 bases between. Germline values: CDR1 SNHLY, CDR2 FYNNEI. The CDR3 is 12 residues long. CDR3 residues: CASTWGMGGYTF. For the CDR3, the DNA is TGTGCCAGCACATGGGGGATGGGAGGCTACACCTTC.

For this clone: Other DNA sequences within the sample encode an identical CDR3. V and J are TRBV2 and TRBJ1-1; D unclear. CDR3 length: 12 amino acids. Trimming shortened V by 5 bases and J by 5 bases, and 9 bases separated the two germline ends. CDR1 is SNHLY and CDR2 is FYNNEI in the germline V gene. The CDR3 spells CASSSGLTEAFF. In DNA, the CDR3 is TGTGCCAGCAGTAGCGGATTAACTGAAGCTTTCTTT.

The V and J genes are TRBV30 and TRBJ2-3; 9 bases are shared with TRBD2. The germline CDR1 and CDR2 sequences are GTSNPN and SVGIG (reference sequence). Trimming removed 2 bases from V and 8 bases from J; junction bases left unmatched: 5. This CDR3 is 13 amino acids long. The CDR3: CAWSSGGSGTQYF. Here the CDR3 DNA reads TGTGCCTGGAGTAGCGGGGGGTCGGGTACGCAGTATTTT.

The CDR3 region has the DNA TGTGCCAGCAGCCAAGAGCCGGGACTAGCGGGGGGGCAGTACTTC. Translation: CASSQEPGLAGGQYF. The chain combines TRBV3-1 (or the pseudogene TRBV3-2) with TRBJ2-7; TRBD2 agrees at 15 bases. From germline, CDR1 is LGHDT and CDR2 YNNKEL (reference sequence). Trimming removed 0 bases from V and 9 bases from J; junction bases left unmatched: 3. The CDR3 extends over 15 amino acids.

The rearrangement joins TRBV5-4 to TRBJ1-2; 7 bases agree with TRBD1. Trimming cost V 2 bases and J 3 bases; bases outside gene matches: 4. CDR3 length: 14 residues. Per the germline V gene, CDR1 is SGHNT and CDR2 is YYREEE (reference sequence). The CDR3: CASSFSQGDYGYTF. The CDR3 DNA reads as TGTGCCAGCAGCTTTAGTCAGGGGGACTATGGCTACACCTTC. The full variable domain, its missing parts supplied by reference TRBV5-4 and TRBJ1-2, is ETGVTQSPTHLIKTRGQQVTLRCSSQSGHNTVSWYQQALGQGPQFIFQYYREEENGRGNFPPRFSGLQFPNYSSELNVNALELDDSALYLCASSFSQGDYGYTFGSGTRLTVV.

The rearrangement joins TRBV19 to TRBJ2-1, with 9 bases aligning to TRBD2. The CDR3 is 15 residues long. Germline V gene lookup returns CDR1 LNHDA and CDR2 SQIVND (reference sequence). V gave up 6 bases and J gave up 7 bases; unmatched junction bases: 10. The CDR3 DNA reads TGTGCCAGTAGGGGAGCGGGGGGAAGTAGGAATGAGCAGTTCTTC. Amino acid sequence: CASRGAGGSRNEQFF.

This sequence joins TRBV3-1 (or the pseudogene TRBV3-2) and TRBJ2-5; 7 nucleotides match TRBD1. CDR3 length: 15 amino acids. V dropped 1 base and J dropped 1; count of bases not matched to a gene: 3. Germline assignment: CDR1 LGHDT and CDR2 YNNKEL (reference sequence). The DNA for the CDR3 is TGTGCCAGCAGCCAAGGGGGGACAGTCCAAGAGACCCAGTACTTC. This sequence encodes CASSQGGTVQETQYF.

V and J are TRBV28 and TRBJ1-4; D possibly corresponds to TRBD1 (5 bases). Trimming removed 1 base at V and 7 bases at J, with 13 bases between. This CDR3 comprises 15 residues. CDR1 MDHEN and CDR2 SYDVKM come from the germline V gene. The CDR3 nucleotides are TGTGCCAGCAGTTTATCGGGGCGGGGCGGTGAAAAACTGTTTTTT. Its protein product is CASSLSGRGGEKLFF.

The CDR3 here is CASSLQGFYGYTF. In DNA, the CDR3 is TGTGCCAGCAGTCTACAGGGTTTCTATGGCTACACCTTC. The chain has TRBV6-2 or TRBV6-3 and TRBJ1-2; TRBD1 is a possible D gene (6 bases). V dropped 5 bases and J dropped 4 bases, with 11 bases sitting between them. Per the germline V gene, CDR1 is MNHEY and CDR2 is SVGEGT. This CDR3 has 13 amino acids.

The rearrangement joins TRBV30 to TRBJ1-2; D is ambiguous. The CDR3 loop spans 13 amino acids. The ends were cut back, 3 bases at V and 0 bases at J, with 8 bases in the middle. Germline CDR1 reads GTSNPN; CDR2 reads SVGIG (reference sequence). CDR3 sequence reads: CAWRRHPNYGYTF. The DNA for the CDR3 is TGTGCCTGGAGAAGACACCCTAACTATGGCTACACCTTC.

The J gene is TRBJ1-2, the V gene TRBV18; 7 positions match TRBD1. V shed 2 bases and J 0 bases; nucleotides not matched to a gene: 3. Germline CDR1 is KGHSH and CDR2 is LQKENI. The CDR3 is made up of 15 amino acids. CDR3 sequence (DNA): TGTGCCAGCTCACCAGACGGGACAGCTAACTATGGCTACACCTTC. It yields the protein CASSPDGTANYGYTF.

The chain is built from TRBV6-5 and TRBJ1-5, with D perhaps matching TRBD1 (6 bases). Germline lookup yields CDR1 MNHEY and CDR2 SVGAGI. The CDR3 sequence is 14 residues long. Trimming took 9 bases from V and 7 from J, leaving 19 bases between them. The CDR3 DNA is TGTGCCAGTCATAACAGGGAAAGTTACCAGCCCCAGCATTTT. It codes for CASHNRESYQPQHF.

The chain joins TRBV6-5 to TRBJ2-2; D may be TRBD2 (6 bases). Germline-derived CDR1 and CDR2 are MNHEY and SVGAGI. The CDR3 loop spans 14 amino acids. The germline V and J ends were trimmed by 5 bases and 1 base, with 8 bases remaining between them. DNA of the CDR3: TGTGCCAGCAGTCTGGGGGGGAACACCGGGGAGCTGTTTTTT. Its translation: CASSLGGNTGELFF.